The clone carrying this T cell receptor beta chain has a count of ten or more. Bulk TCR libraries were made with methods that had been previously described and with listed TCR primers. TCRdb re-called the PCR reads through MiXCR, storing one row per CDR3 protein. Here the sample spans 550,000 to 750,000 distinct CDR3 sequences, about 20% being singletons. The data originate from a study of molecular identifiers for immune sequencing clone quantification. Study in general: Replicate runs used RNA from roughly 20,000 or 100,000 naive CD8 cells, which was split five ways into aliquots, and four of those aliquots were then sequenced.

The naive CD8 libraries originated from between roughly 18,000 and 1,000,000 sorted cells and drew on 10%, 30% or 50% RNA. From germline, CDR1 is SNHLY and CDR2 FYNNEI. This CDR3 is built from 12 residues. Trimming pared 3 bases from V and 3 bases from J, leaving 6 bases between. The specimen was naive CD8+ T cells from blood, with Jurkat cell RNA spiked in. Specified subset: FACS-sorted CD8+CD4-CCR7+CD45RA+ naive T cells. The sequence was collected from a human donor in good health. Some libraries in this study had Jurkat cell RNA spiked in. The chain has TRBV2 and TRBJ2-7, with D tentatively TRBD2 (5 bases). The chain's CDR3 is CASSDAGYEQYF. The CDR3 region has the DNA TGTGCCAGCAGTGATGCGGGCTACGAGCAGTACTTC.